This T cell receptor beta chain is drawn from a study of post-analysis software for immune sequencing data. Turning to the study itself: Multiple sclerosis in the patients followed relapsing-remitting, secondary progressive and progressive-relapsing courses.

V dropped 4 bases and J dropped 3; count of bases not matched to a gene: 4. This CDR3 region has 14 residues. From germline, CDR1 is SGHKS and CDR2 YYEKEE (reference sequence). Regarding the study as a whole: Multiple sclerosis was associated with a significant reduction in normalized Chao1 diversity relative to controls. Among roughly 5 TRBV segments more frequent in patients than controls were TRBV5-6, TRBV5-1 and TRBV20-1. Analysis by F measure revealed that same-batch samples clustered strongly together.

As concerns this clonotype: What it recognizes is unknown.

Unique molecular identifiers were built into the TCR beta cDNA libraries. Each sample of about 0.95 to 11 million input T cells yielded 500,000 or so cDNA molecules, so each molecule approximated one T cell. TCRdb reprocessed the PCR reads with MiXCR, giving one entry per CDR3 protein. The table lists roughly 800,000 distinct CDR3 sequences, 40% to 55% of them singletons. Input material: blood. This chain connects TRBV5-5 to TRBJ2-5; 9 bases are shared with TRBD2. This clonotype originated in a girl between 10 and 17 years old with multiple sclerosis. The CDR3 DNA reads as TGTGCCAGCAGCACACGACTAGCGGAAGAGACCCAGTACTTC. It codes for CASSTRLAEETQYF.